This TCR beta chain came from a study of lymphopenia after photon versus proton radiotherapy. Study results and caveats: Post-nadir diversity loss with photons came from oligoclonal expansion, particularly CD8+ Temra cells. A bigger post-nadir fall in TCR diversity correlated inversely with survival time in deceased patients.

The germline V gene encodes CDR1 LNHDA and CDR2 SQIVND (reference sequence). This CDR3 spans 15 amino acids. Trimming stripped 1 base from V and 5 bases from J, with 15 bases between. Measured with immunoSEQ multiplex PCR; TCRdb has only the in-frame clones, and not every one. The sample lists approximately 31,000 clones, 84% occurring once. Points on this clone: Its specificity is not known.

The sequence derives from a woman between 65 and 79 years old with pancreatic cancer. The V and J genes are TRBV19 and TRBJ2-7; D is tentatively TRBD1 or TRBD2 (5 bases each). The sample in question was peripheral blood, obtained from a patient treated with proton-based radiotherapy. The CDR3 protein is CASSIVGAGENEQYF. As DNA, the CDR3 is TGTGCCAGTAGTATAGTCGGGGCAGGAGAGAACGAGCAGTACTTC.